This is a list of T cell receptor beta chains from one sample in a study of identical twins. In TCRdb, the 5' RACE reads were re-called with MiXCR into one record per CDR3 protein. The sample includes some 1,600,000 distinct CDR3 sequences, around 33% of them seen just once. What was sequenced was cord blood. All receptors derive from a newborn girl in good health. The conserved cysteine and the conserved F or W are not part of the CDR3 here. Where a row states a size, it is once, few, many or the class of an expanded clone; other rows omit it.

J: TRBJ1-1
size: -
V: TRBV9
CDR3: ASSVARRTMNTEAF

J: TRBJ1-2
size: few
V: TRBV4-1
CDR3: ASSLDRDVKNYGYT

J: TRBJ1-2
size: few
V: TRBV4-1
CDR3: ASSSPTGLNYGYT

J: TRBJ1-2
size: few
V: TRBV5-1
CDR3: PSSANRQGIYGYT

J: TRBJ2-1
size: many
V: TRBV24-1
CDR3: ATSEQPGLASNEQF

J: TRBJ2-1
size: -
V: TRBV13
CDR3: ASSLGAADEQF

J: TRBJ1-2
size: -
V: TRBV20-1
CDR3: SARPGQGADYGYT

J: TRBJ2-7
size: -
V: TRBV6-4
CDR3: ASSRPASGSYEQY

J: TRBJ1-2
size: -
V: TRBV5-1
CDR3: ASSLALQGNYGYT

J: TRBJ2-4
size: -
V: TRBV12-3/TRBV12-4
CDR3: ASSFSQAKNIQY

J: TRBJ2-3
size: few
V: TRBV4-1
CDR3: ASSQGLAGAHTTQY

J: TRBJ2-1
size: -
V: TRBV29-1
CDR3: SVRGGTYNERF

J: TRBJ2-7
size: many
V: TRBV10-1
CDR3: ASSGPGSYYEQY

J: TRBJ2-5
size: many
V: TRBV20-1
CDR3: SARGTGKETQY

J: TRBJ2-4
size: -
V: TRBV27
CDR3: ASSFVRLAGGRAKNIQY

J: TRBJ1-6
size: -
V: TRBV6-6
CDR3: ANSFGDGNSPLH

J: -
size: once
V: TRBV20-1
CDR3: SAVGGANEQY

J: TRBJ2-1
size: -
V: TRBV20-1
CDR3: SARTGLDNEQF

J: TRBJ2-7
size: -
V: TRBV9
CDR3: ASSVGSGGPSSYEQY

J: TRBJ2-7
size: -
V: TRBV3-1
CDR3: ASGRRPYEQY

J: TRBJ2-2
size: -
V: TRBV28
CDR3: ASQSANTGELF

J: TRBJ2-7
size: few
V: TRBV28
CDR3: ASRPPGQAFYEQY

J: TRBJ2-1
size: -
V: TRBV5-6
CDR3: ASSLVAGEWYNEQF

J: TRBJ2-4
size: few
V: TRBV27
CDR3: ASSWGRQKNIQY

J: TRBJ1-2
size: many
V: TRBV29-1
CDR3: SDLWEPAYGYT

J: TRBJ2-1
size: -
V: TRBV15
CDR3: ATSRDPSGRPRHNEQF

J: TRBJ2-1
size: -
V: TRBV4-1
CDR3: ASSQLAGGRGEQF

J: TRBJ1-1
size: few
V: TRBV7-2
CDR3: ASSLGVGRWVNTEAF

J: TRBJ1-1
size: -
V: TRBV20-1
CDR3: SAREDRSGQDTEAF

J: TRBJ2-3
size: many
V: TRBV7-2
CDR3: ASSLGLAGGSDTQY

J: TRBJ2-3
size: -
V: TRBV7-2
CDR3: ASSTQREVGNAQY

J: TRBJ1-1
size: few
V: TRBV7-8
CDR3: ASSPGGFLGRGQENTEAF

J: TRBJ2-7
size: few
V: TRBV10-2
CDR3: ASSSNLRLSPGSYEQY

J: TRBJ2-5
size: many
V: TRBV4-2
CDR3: ASSQERRLRAQETQY

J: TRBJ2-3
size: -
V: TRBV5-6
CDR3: ASSLWGQGVTDTQY

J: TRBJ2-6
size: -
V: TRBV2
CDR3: AGRNRVSGANVLT

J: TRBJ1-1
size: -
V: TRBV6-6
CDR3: ASSYNGEGTEAF

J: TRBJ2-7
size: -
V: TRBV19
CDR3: ASSIRSGSYEQY

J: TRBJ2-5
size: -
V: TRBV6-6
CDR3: ASSTRTSGSRETQY

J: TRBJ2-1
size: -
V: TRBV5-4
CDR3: ASRLVPSTGDEQF

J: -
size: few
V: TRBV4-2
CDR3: ASSPGSGDRGWETQY

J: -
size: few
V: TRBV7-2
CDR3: ATAFAGGKGFLKNIQY

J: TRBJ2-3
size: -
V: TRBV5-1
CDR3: ASEGITDTQY

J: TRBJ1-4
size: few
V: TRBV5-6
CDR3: ASSSNPTATNEKLF

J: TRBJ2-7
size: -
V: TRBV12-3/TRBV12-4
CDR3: ASSSSDRGGSYEQY

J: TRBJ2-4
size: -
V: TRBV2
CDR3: ASSRPPVAKNIQY

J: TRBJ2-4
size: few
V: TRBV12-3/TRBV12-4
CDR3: ASSIAGGRRDIQY

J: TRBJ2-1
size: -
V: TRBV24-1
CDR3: ATSEYGIMNEQF

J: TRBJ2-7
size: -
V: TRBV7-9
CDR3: ASRSSGTSSYNEQY

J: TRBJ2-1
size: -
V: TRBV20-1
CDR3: SATRTSGSNEQF

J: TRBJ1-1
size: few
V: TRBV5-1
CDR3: ASSSNFVSRLAF

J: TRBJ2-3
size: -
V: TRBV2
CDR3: ASGLDSGTDTQY

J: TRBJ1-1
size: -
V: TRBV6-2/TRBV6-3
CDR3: ASSYLPGQGTNTEAF

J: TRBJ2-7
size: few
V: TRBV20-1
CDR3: SARALHEQY

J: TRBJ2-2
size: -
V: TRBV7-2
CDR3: ASSLGESNTGELF

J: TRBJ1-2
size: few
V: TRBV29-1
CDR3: SVSGTEGYT